The rows below give T cell receptor beta chains drawn from one sample of a study of PD-L1 blockade in urothelial cancer. TCRdb's copy holds only in-frame clones and misses some; the assay was immunoSEQ multiplex PCR. Among about 49,000 clones, 79% were seen once, and the ten largest hold less than 11%. The sample consisted of PBMCs, taken around atezolizumab (anti-PD-L1) treatment. Receptors originate from a man between 65 and 85 years old with urothelial cancer. CDR3s include the opening cysteine and the closing phenylalanine or tryptophan. A D gene is named only where the DNA matches it firmly. The size entry is marked missing in some rows and otherwise reads once, few, many or a size class.

V gene	clone size	J gene	D gene	CDR3 protein	CDR3 DNA
TRBV7-3	.	TRBJ2-5	TRBD1	CASSLTQGDQETQYF	TGTGCCAGCAGCTTAACGCAGGGGGATCAAGAGACCCAGTACTTC
TRBV28	.	TRBJ2-1	TRBD1	CASSPGQAQTEQFF	TGTGCCAGCAGTCCCGGACAGGCCCAAACTGAGCAGTTCTTC
TRBV2	.	TRBJ2-2	TRBD2	CASSEGTSGRNTGELFF	TGTGCCAGCAGTGAAGGGACTAGCGGGAGGAACACCGGGGAGCTGTTTTTT
TRBV28	.	TRBJ1-5	.	CASTQGPYQPQHF	TGTGCCAGCACGCAGGGCCCCTATCAGCCCCAGCATTTT
TRBV9	.	TRBJ1-1	.	CASSRRDTNTEAFF	TGTGCCAGCAGCCGAAGGGACACGAACACTGAAGCTTTCTTT
TRBV5-1	.	TRBJ2-2	TRBD2	CASSFFSGNGELFF	TGCGCCAGCAGCTTCTTTAGCGGGAACGGGGAGCTGTTTTTT
TRBV10-1	.	TRBJ1-2	TRBD1	CASGGTGYQGGYTF	TGCGCCAGCGGAGGGACAGGGTATCAAGGTGGCTACACCTTC
TRBV28	.	TRBJ1-1	.	CASTGALRTEAFF	TGTGCCAGCACAGGGGCGCTTAGGACTGAAGCTTTCTTT
TRBV28	.	TRBJ2-7	.	CATARRGVSYEQYF	TGTGCCACCGCTCGACGGGGAGTCTCCTACGAGCAGTACTTC
TRBV27	few	TRBJ1-4	.	CASSSGGAVATNEKLFF	TGTGCCAGCAGTTCGGGGGGCGCGGTGGCAACTAATGAAAAACTGTTTTTT
TRBV5-1	.	TRBJ2-2	.	CASSLDFTGELFF	TGCGCCAGCAGCTTGGACTTCACCGGGGAGCTGTTTTTT
TRBV4-1	.	TRBJ2-1	.	CASSQGTSEQFF	TGCGCCAGCAGCCAAGGGACAAGTGAGCAGTTCTTC
TRBV5-1	.	TRBJ2-1	TRBD2	CASSSGTSGSWSYNEQFF	TGCGCCAGCAGCTCTGGGACTAGCGGGAGCTGGTCCTACAATGAGCAGTTCTTC
TRBV30	.	TRBJ1-2	.	CAWSDSFGGYTF	TGTGCCTGGAGTGACAGTTTTGGGGGCTACACCTTC
TRBV4-1	.	TRBJ2-1	TRBD2	CASSQAPTSGNNEQFF	TGCGCCAGCAGCCAAGCGCCGACTAGCGGAAACAATGAGCAGTTCTTC
TRBV7-3	.	TRBJ2-2	.	CASSLSGTNTGELFF	TGTGCCAGCAGCTTAAGTGGGACTAACACCGGGGAGCTGTTTTTT
TRBV18	.	TRBJ2-3	.	CASSPQGPTDTQYF	TGTGCCAGCTCACCTCAGGGGCCCACAGATACGCAGTATTTT
TRBV2	.	TRBJ2-1	TRBD2	CASRMTSGRADHNEQFF	TGTGCCAGCAGAATGACTAGCGGGAGGGCCGATCACAATGAGCAGTTCTTC
TRBV28	.	TRBJ1-3	TRBD1	CASTGQGYSGNTIYF	TGTGCCAGCACCGGACAGGGGTACTCTGGAAACACCATATATTTT
TRBV19	.	TRBJ1-5	.	CASSPMAGSNQPQHF	TGTGCCAGTAGTCCCATGGCGGGGAGCAATCAGCCCCAGCATTTT
TRBV5-1	.	TRBJ2-5	TRBD2	CASSISGRAQETQYF	TGCGCCAGCAGCATCAGCGGGAGGGCCCAAGAGACCCAGTACTTC
TRBV5-1	.	TRBJ1-3	TRBD1	CASSPQGQGVGAGNTIYF	TGCGCCAGCAGCCCCCAGGGACAGGGGGTCGGGGCTGGAAACACCATATATTTT
TRBV30	.	TRBJ1-1	.	CAWSRNTEAFF	TGTGCCTGGAGTCGGAACACTGAAGCTTTCTTT
TRBV30	.	TRBJ2-3	TRBD2	CAWSVLASSTDTQYF	TGTGCCTGGAGTGTACTAGCGTCAAGCACAGATACGCAGTATTTT
TRBV5-6	.	TRBJ2-5	TRBD2	CASSLWRTSGQETQYF	TGTGCCAGCAGCTTGTGGCGGACTAGCGGCCAAGAGACCCAGTACTTC
TRBV10-3	.	TRBJ1-2	.	CATRMDTMGGYTF	TGTGCCACTCGAATGGACACCATGGGTGGCTACACCTTC
TRBV28	.	TRBJ2-7	TRBD2	CASSSTSGRAAEQYF	TGTGCCAGCAGTTCGACTAGCGGGAGGGCGGCTGAGCAGTACTTC
TRBV28	.	TRBJ1-5	.	CASSLWSQPQHF	TGTGCCAGCAGTTTATGGAGTCAGCCCCAGCATTTT
TRBV5-6	.	TRBJ2-1	.	CASSLDRANEQFF	TGTGCCAGCAGCTTGGACAGAGCCAACGAGCAGTTCTTC
TRBV4-1	few	TRBJ1-1	TRBD1	CASSHLTGGNTEAFF	TGCGCCAGCAGCCACCTTACAGGGGGGAACACTGAAGCTTTCTTT
TRBV28	.	TRBJ2-5	TRBD2	CASSTLAGVGETQYF	TGTGCCAGCAGTACCCTAGCGGGAGTGGGAGAGACCCAGTACTTC
TRBV19	.	TRBJ2-2	TRBD1	CASRAGTGNTGELFF	TGTGCCAGTAGGGCCGGGACAGGGAATACCGGGGAGCTGTTTTTT
TRBV28	.	TRBJ2-1	.	CASITRPRRRESTNEQFF	TGTGCCAGCATTACGCGCCCCCGGCGTCGGGAGTCAACGAATGAGCAGTTCTTC
TRBV5-4	few	TRBJ2-5	TRBD1	CASSLGTGVVAETQYF	TGTGCCAGCAGCTTGGGCACAGGGGTTGTAGCAGAGACCCAGTACTTC
TRBV14	once	TRBJ2-7	TRBD1	CASSRPWGQGPHEQYF	TGTGCCAGCAGCCGCCCCTGGGGACAGGGTCCCCACGAGCAGTACTTC
TRBV7-9	.	TRBJ2-3	.	CASSLGHFTDTQYF	TGTGCCAGCAGCTTGGGACACTTCACAGATACGCAGTATTTT
TRBV6-1	.	TRBJ1-2	.	CASSPHREGDYGYTF	TGTGCCAGCAGTCCCCACAGGGAGGGGGACTATGGCTACACCTTC
TRBV10-1	.	TRBJ2-1	TRBD2	CASSDRTSGFYNEQFF	TGCGCCAGCAGTGACCGGACTAGCGGATTCTACAATGAGCAGTTCTTC
TRBV19	.	TRBJ1-5	TRBD1	CASRVQGVHQPQHF	TGTGCCAGTAGGGTCCAGGGGGTCCATCAGCCCCAGCATTTT
TRBV4-1	.	TRBJ2-7	TRBD1	CASSQDRRTGGQEEQYF	TGCGCCAGCAGCCAAGACAGACGGACAGGGGGACAGGAAGAGCAGTACTTC
TRBV25-1	.	TRBJ1-2	.	CASRENRRWDYGYTF	TGTGCCAGCAGGGAAAACAGGAGATGGGATTATGGCTACACCTTC
TRBV6-5	few	TRBJ1-2	.	CASKVLESSGYTF	TGTGCCAGCAAGGTCCTAGAGTCGTCTGGCTACACCTTC